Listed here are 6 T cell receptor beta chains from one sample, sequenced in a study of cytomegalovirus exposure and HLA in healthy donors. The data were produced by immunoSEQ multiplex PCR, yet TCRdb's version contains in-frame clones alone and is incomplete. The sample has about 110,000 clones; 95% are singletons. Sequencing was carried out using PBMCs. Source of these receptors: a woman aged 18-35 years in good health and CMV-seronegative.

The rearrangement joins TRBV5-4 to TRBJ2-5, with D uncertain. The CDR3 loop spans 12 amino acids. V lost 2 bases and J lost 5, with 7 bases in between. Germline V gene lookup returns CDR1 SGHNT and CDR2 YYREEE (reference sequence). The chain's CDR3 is CASSFVEETQYF. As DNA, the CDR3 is TGTGCCAGCAGCTTCGTTGAGGAGACCCAGTACTTC.

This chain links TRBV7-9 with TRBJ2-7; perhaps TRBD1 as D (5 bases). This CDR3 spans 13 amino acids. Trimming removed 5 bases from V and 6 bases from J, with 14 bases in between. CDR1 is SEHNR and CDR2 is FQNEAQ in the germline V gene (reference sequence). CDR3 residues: CASSNQGVGEQYF. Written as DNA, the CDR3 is TGTGCCAGCAGCAACCAGGGCGTGGGCGAGCAGTACTTC.

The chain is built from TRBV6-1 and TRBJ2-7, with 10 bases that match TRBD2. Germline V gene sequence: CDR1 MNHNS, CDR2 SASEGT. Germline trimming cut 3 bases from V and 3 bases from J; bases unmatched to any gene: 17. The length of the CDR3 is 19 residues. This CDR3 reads CASSEPYRYPSGGYYEQYF. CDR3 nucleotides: TGTGCCAGCAGTGAGCCCTACCGATATCCTAGCGGGGGTTACTACGAGCAGTACTTC.

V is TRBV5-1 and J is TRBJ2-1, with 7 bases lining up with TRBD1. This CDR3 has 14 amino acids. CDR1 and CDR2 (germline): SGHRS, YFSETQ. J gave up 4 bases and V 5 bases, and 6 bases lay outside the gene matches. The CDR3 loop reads CASRTGERYNEQFF. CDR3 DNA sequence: TGCGCCAGCAGAACAGGGGAGCGGTACAATGAGCAGTTCTTC.

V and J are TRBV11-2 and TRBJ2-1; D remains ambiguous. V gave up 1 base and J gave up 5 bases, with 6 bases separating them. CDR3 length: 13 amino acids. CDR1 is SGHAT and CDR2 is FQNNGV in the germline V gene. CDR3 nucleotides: TGTGCCAGCAGCTTAGGTCGCGACAATGAGCAGTTCTTC. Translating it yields CASSLGRDNEQFF.

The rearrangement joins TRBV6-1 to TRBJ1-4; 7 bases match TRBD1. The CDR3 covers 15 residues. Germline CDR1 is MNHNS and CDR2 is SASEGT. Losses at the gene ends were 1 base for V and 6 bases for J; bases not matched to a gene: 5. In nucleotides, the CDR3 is TGTGCCAGCAGTGAAGGCCCCGGACAGGATGAAAAACTGTTTTTT. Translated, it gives CASSEGPGQDEKLFF.